This T cell receptor beta chain was observed in a study of T cells after posttransplantation cyclophosphamide. The CDR3 length is 14 residues. Germline lookup yields CDR1 SEHNR and CDR2 FQNEAQ (reference sequence). V lost 3 bases to trimming and J lost 4 bases; unmatched junction nucleotides: 1. Sequencing used immunoSEQ multiplex PCR; TCRdb keeps in-frame clones, though not all of them. The sample contains 20,000 to 25,000 clones, 73% of which appear only once. This clone was observed a single time. This TCR was recovered from an older woman in good health, CMV-negative, and a related stem cell transplant donor. The chain recombines TRBV7-9 with TRBJ1-5, with 9 bases aligning to TRBD1. Input material: memory CD4+ T cells sorted from PBMCs. The CDR3 bases are TGTGCCAGCAGCTTGACAGGGGGTAATCAGCCCCAGCATTTT. Amino acids: CASSLTGGNQPQHF. Drawing the rest from reference TRBV7-9 and TRBJ1-5, the complete variable domain is DTGVSQNPRHKITKRGQNVTFRCDPISEHNRLYWYRQTLGQGPEFLTYFQNEAQLEKSRLLSDRFSAERPKGSFSTLEIQRTEQGDSAMYLCASSLTGGNQPQHFGDGTRLSIL.